Listed below are T cell receptor beta chains from one sample, sequenced in a study of tumor-infiltrating lymphocytes in primary liver carcinoma. TCRdb itself ran the multiplex PCR reads through MiXCR, one entry per CDR3 protein. Among roughly 100,000 distinct CDR3 sequences listed, roughly 80% were seen once. Sequences were obtained from liver tumor tissue from sampling region 3. Receptors were obtained from a man aged 40-49 years with primary liver carcinoma and hepatitis B virus infection. Each CDR3 is given with its conserved first and last residue. A D gene is named only where the DNA matches it firmly. Expanded clones are given a class, and other clones once, few, many or no size at all.

>TRBD2|15|TRBV10-3|NA|TRBJ2-7
TGTGCCATTAGTGATCGGGGAGCGGGAGTAGACAAGCAGTACTTC
CAISDRGAGVDKQYF
>TRBD1|15|TRBV6-1|once|TRBJ2-7
TGTGCCAGCAGTGAGGGACAGGACTACTCCTACGAGCAGTATTTC
CASSEGQDYSYEQYF
>NA|14|TRBV30|NA|TRBJ2-1
TGTGCCTACGGCCGGAGTGGGGGCACAAGTGAGCAGTTCTTC
CAYGRSGGTSEQFF
>TRBD2|13|TRBV6-2/TRBV6-3|NA|TRBJ2-1
TGTGCCAACAGTACTAGCGGGAGGTCTGAGCAGTTCTTC
CANSTSGRSEQFF
>TRBD2|17|TRBV11-1|NA|TRBJ2-4
TGTGTCACCAGCTTTCCCGGGACTATCGGGACCAAAAACATTCAATACTTC
CVTSFPGTIGTKNIQYF
>TRBD2|17|TRBV11-1|NA|TRBJ2-4
TGTGCCAGCAGCTTTTCCGAGACTAGCGGCTCCAAAAACATTCAGTACTTC
CASSFSETSGSKNIQYF
>NA|14|TRBV4-2|NA|TRBJ1-2
TGTCCCAGCAGCCAAGAATGGACATATGATGGCTACACTTTC
CPSSQEWTYDGYTF
>TRBD1|12|TRBV10-3|NA|TRBJ1-6
TGTGCCATCAGTCAGGGGGATTCACACCTCCACTTT
CAISQGDSHLHF
>TRBD1|14|TRBV12-3/TRBV12-4|few|TRBJ2-1
TGTGCCAGCAATTTACGGCAGGGGGTTAATGAGCAGTCCTTC
CASNLRQGVNEQSF
>NA|13|TRBV4-1|many|TRBJ2-2
TGCGCCAGCAGCCAACCGAACACCGGGGAGCTGTTTTTT
CASSQPNTGELFF
>NA|14|TRBV11-3|NA|TRBJ2-1
TGTGCCAGCGGCTTCGCCGACCCCTACAATGAGCACTTCTTC
CASGFADPYNEHFF
>NA|15|TRBV11-2|medium-sized|TRBJ2-5
TGTGCCAGCAGTCGTTGGACTGGTCCCGCGGAGACCCAGTACTTC
CASSRWTGPAETQYF
>TRBD2|16|TRBV12-3/TRBV12-4|NA|TRBJ2-3
TGTGCCAGCAGTTCGAGGACTAGCGGGGTCACAGATACGCGGCATTTT
CASSSRTSGVTDTRHF
>NA|15|TRBV29-1|NA|TRBJ1-1
TGCAACGTTCGGGCGGGGTGGGGAATGAGCACTGAAACTTTCTTT
CNVRAGWGMSTETFF
>NA|13|TRBV11-3|NA|TRBJ2-5
TGTTCCAGCTGCTCAGGCAGCCAAGAGACCCAGTACTTC
CSSCSGSQETQYF
>NA|13|TRBV7-8|many|TRBJ2-5
TGTGCCAGCACCACCGTGGGGGGTGAGACCCAGTACTTC
CASTTVGGETQYF
>NA|14|TRBV5-4|once|TRBJ1-5
TGTACCAGCAGCTCGGATGGACAATATCAGCCCCAGCATTTT
CTSSSDGQYQPQHF
>TRBD1|14|TRBV7-9|NA|TRBJ1-6
TGTGTCAGCAGCTCTCAGGGGGGTAATTCACCCCTCCGCTTT
CVSSSQGGNSPLRF
>NA|13|TRBV29-1|NA|TRBJ2-1
TGCAGCATTCTGGTATCGTCAGGGCATGATCAGTTCTTC
CSILVSSGHDQFF
>TRBD1|15|TRBV6-6|NA|TRBJ1-6
TGTGCCAGGAGTCTCGAGACAGGGCGCAATTCACCCCTCCACTTT
CARSLETGRNSPLHF
>NA|14|TRBV5-6|NA|TRBJ1-5
TGTGCCAGCAGCTTGGGGTTCGACAATCGGCCCCAGCTTTTT
CASSLGFDNRPQLF
>TRBD2|16|TRBV6-1|NA|TRBJ2-7
TGTGCCAGCAGAGAAGTACTAACTAGCGGGAAGTACGAGCAGTACTTC
CASREVLTSGKYEQYF